This TCR beta chain was recorded in a study of beta chain features in type 1 diabetes. Across the study: No age, gender or cell yield differences were seen between patients and healthy donors.

CDR3 length: 13 residues. The V end lost 3 bases, the J end lost 2 bases, and 6 bases lay between the germline ends. Germline values: CDR1 MDHEN, CDR2 SYDVKM. Details on this clone: The sample holds other DNA sequences that translate to the same CDR3.

All of the isolated RNA was reverse transcribed, so expressed TCRB transcripts were sequenced. Assay used: immunoSEQ multiplex PCR; TCRdb lists only in-frame clones, some missing. The sample yields 900,000 or so clones, 15% to 20% seen once. The rearrangement links TRBV28 to TRBJ2-3; no definite D call. Sequencing used naive CD4+ T cells from blood. The clonotype was recovered from a young woman in good health. In nucleotides, the CDR3 is TGTGCCAGCAGTTTGTCGTTCACAGATACGCAGTATTTT. Its protein is CASSLSFTDTQYF.